This note documents a single T cell receptor (beta chain) sequence. The antigen remains undetermined. Germline-derived CDR1 and CDR2 are SEHNR and FQNEAQ (reference sequence). The CDR3 covers 15 residues. V shed 5 bases and J 3 bases; nucleotides not matched to a gene: 9. Researchers used genomic DNA as the template to profile TCR beta VDJ and CDR3. TCRdb re-derived calls from the reads in MiXCR, one entry per CDR3 protein. Of fewer than 250,000 distinct CDR3 sequences listed, approximately 49% are singletons. The sample originates from a study of CD8+CD57+ T cells in acquired aplastic anemia. Study results and caveats: The number of CD8+ CDR3 sequences shared by patients and controls was around 30. Patients versus controls showed no significant CD8+ Simpson's diversity difference.

The source of this sequence is a human donor in good health, serving as a control. Material: sorted CD4+, CD8+, or CD8+CD57+ T cells (not recorded which) from PBMCs. J is TRBJ2-7 and V is TRBV7-9; 8 positions agree with TRBD2. CDR3 loop: CASSPSRGGLYEQYF. CDR3 in DNA: TGTGCCAGCAGCCCAAGTCGGGGGGGCCTCTACGAGCAGTACTTC.